The 31 T cell receptor beta chains in this list originate from one sample, sequenced in a study of blood T cell repertoires in COVID-19. The data were produced by immunoSEQ multiplex PCR, yet TCRdb's version contains in-frame clones alone and is incomplete. The data hold around 150,000 clones, with roughly 89% observed a single time. Sequenced sample: peripheral blood. The receptor source for this set is a woman between 40 and 55 years old with acute or convalescent COVID-19.

This chain links TRBV18 with TRBJ1-4, with D tentatively TRBD1 (6 bases). Looked up from germline, CDR1 is KGHSH and CDR2 is LQKENI. The ends were cut back, 5 bases at V and 8 bases at J, with 15 bases in the middle. There are 14 residues in the CDR3. The chain's CDR3 is CASSADSRQEKLFF. Written as DNA, the CDR3 is TGTGCCAGCTCAGCGGACAGCCGGCAGGAAAAACTGTTTTTT.

This clone appeared a few times. DNA of the CDR3: TGTGCCAGTAGGCGGGAGGCCGGAGGCAATCAGCCCCAGCATTTT. This sequence encodes CASRREAGGNQPQHF. The rearrangement joins TRBV19 to TRBJ1-5; no clear D gene. V gave up 6 bases and J gave up 2 bases, with 14 bases separating them. This CDR3 is built from 15 residues. Germline loops: CDR1 LNHDA, CDR2 SQIVND (reference sequence).

The chain has TRBV19 and TRBJ2-2, with D perhaps matching TRBD2 (6 bases). The V gene's germline CDR1 is LNHDA and CDR2 SQIVND (reference sequence). Trimming left V 7 bases short and J 3 bases short, with 12 bases between. The CDR3 totals 14 residues. The chain's CDR3 is CASTGDSYTGELFF. CDR3 nucleotides: TGTGCCAGTACCGGGGACTCCTACACCGGGGAGCTGTTTTTT.

The V call is TRBV9, the J call TRBJ1-2; tentative D call: TRBD1 (5 bases). Looked up from germline, CDR1 is SGDLS and CDR2 is YYNGEE. Trimming stripped 4 bases from V and 4 bases from J, with 20 bases between. This CDR3 contains 16 residues. The CDR3 sequence: CASSSPVGGSIYGYTF. DNA for the CDR3: TGTGCCAGCAGCTCCCCTGTGGGGGGTTCCATCTATGGCTACACCTTC.

The chain couples TRBV4-1 to TRBJ1-5; D might be TRBD1 (6 bases). Germline V gene lookup returns CDR1 MGHRA and CDR2 YSYEKL. Trimming removed 1 base at V and 6 bases at J, with 25 bases between. This CDR3 is 19 amino acids long. The CDR3 coding sequence is TGCGCCAGCAGCCAAGTTTTTTATACAGGGTTAGGTTCTCGTCAGCCCCAGCATTTT. This translates into CASSQVFYTGLGSRQPQHF.

The V gene is TRBV28, the J gene TRBJ2-3; TRBD2 agrees at 10 bases. The germline V gene has CDR1 MDHEN and CDR2 SYDVKM. The CDR3 extends over 16 amino acids. The trim removed 4 bases at V and 1 base at J, leaving 5 bases unmatched. CDR3 bases: TGTGCCAGCAGTTGGGGTGGACTAGCGGGCACAGATACGCAGTATTTT. It encodes CASSWGGLAGTDTQYF.

This clone was seen once. The J gene is TRBJ1-2, the V gene TRBV28; 9 bases are a match to TRBD1. Germline trimming cut 4 bases from V and 2 bases from J; bases unmatched to any gene: 2. This CDR3 spans 14 amino acids. CDR1 is MDHEN, CDR2 SYDVKM, per germline. CDR3 sequence: CASSSGQGNYGYTF. Here the CDR3 DNA reads TGTGCCAGCAGTTCCGGACAGGGGAACTATGGCTACACCTTC.

This clone counts as medium-sized. The chain couples TRBV5-1 to TRBJ2-3, with 10 bases lining up with TRBD2. The CDR3 length is 14 residues. Looked up from germline, CDR1 is SGHRS and CDR2 is YFSETQ. With 7 bases clipped from V and 5 bases from J, the junction kept 7 bases outside the gene matches. The CDR3 spells CASGTSANVDTQYF. The DNA of the CDR3 is TGCGCCAGCGGGACTAGCGCCAATGTAGATACGCAGTATTTT.

The genes are TRBV30 and TRBJ1-6; tentatively, D is TRBD1 (5 bases). Between the trimmed V and J ends, which lost 4 bases and 4 bases, there was a span of 8 bases. This CDR3 has 13 residues. Looked up from germline, CDR1 is GTSNPN and CDR2 is SVGIG (reference sequence). This chain's CDR3 is CAWNRQYNSPLHF. CDR3 DNA: TGTGCCTGGAATAGACAGTATAATTCACCCCTCCACTTT. Full variable domain (rest looked up from reference TRBV30 and TRBJ1-6): SQTIHQWPATLVQPVGSPLSLECTVEGTSNPNLYWYRQAAGRGLQLLFYSVGIGQISSEVPQNLSASRPQDRQFILSSKKLLLSDSGFYLCAWNRQYNSPLHFGNGTRLTVT.

V and J are TRBV7-9 and TRBJ2-1; 10 positions agree with TRBD2. CDR1 and CDR2 (germline): SEHNR, FQNEAQ (reference sequence). This CDR3 is 16 amino acids long. J was trimmed by 4 bases and V by 1 base; bases with no gene match: 4. The CDR3 is CASSLGSGRAYNEQFF. DNA of the CDR3: TGTGCCAGCAGCTTAGGGAGCGGGAGGGCGTACAATGAGCAGTTCTTC.

J is TRBJ2-1 and V is TRBV7-3; 7 bases line up with TRBD2. V shed 1 base and J 4 bases; nucleotides not matched to a gene: 4. This CDR3 comprises 15 residues. The germline gives CDR1 SGHTA, CDR2 FQGTGA. The CDR3 DNA is TGTGCCAGCAGCTTAAGGCGGGAGAGTTACAATGAGCAGTTCTTC. Protein product: CASSLRRESYNEQFF.

The CDR3 sequence: CSVERETVNTEAFF. The CDR3 nucleotides are TGCAGCGTTGAACGTGAGACAGTTAACACTGAAGCTTTCTTT. The chain uses TRBV29-1 and TRBJ1-1, with D maybe TRBD1 (5 bases). This CDR3 comprises 14 residues. The V and J ends lost 2 bases and 2 bases respectively, with 12 bases between them. The germline CDR1 and CDR2 sequences are SQVTM and ANQGSEA.

The rearrangement uses TRBV7-2 and TRBJ1-1; D may be TRBD1 (5 bases). Germline CDR1 reads SGHTA; CDR2 reads FQGNSA. Trimming removed 5 bases from V and 4 bases from J, with 14 bases in between. The CDR3 runs 14 residues. In DNA form, the CDR3 reads TGTGCCAGCAGCCCCACCAGGGTACGCACTGAAGCTTTCTTT. Protein sequence: CASSPTRVRTEAFF.

The chain carries TRBV7-2 and TRBJ1-5, with D unresolved. Germline V CDR1 and CDR2: SGHTA, FQGNSA. V was clipped by 4 bases and J by 1 base, with 8 bases between them. The CDR3 totals 14 residues. The CDR3 coding sequence is TGTGCCAGCAGCTACGACTTAAGCAATCAGCCCCAGCATTTT. Encoded protein: CASSYDLSNQPQHF.

The chain recombines TRBV11-2 with TRBJ1-1; possible D gene TRBD1, 6 bases. The V gene's germline CDR1 is SGHAT and CDR2 FQNNGV. Trimming removed 2 bases from V and 1 base from J, with 14 bases in between. This CDR3 contains 16 residues. The CDR3 is CASSLRPTGSNTEAFF. Written as DNA, the CDR3 is TGTGCCAGCAGCTTACGACCGACAGGCTCGAACACTGAAGCTTTCTTT. Full variable domain (rest looked up from reference TRBV11-2 and TRBJ1-1): EAGVAQSPRYKIIEKRQSVAFWCNPISGHATLYWYQQILGQGPKLLIQFQNNGVVDDSQLPKDRFSAERLKGVDSTLKIQPAKLEDSAVYLCASSLRPTGSNTEAFFGQGTRLTVV.

J is TRBJ1-6 and V is TRBV19; TRBD1 matches 7 bases. This CDR3 region has 13 residues. CDR1 is LNHDA and CDR2 is SQIVND in the germline V gene (reference sequence). The junction had 5 bases not matched to a gene; V was cut back by 7 bases and J by 8 bases. DNA of the CDR3: TGTGCCAGTACGGCACAGGGGTATTCACCCCTCCACTTT. Amino acid sequence: CASTAQGYSPLHF.

This clone showed up just a few times. The V and J genes are TRBV19 and TRBJ1-1, with 7 bases identical to TRBD1. Germline loops: CDR1 LNHDA, CDR2 SQIVND (reference sequence). The CDR3 extends over 11 amino acids. With V trimmed by 10 bases and J by 10 bases, 9 bases remained unmatched. Here the CDR3 reads CATSDRVGAFF. CDR3 bases: TGTGCCACCTCCGACAGGGTCGGAGCTTTCTTT.

V and J are TRBV24-1 and TRBJ2-1; TRBD1 agrees at 10 bases. V lost 6 bases to trimming and J lost 8 bases; unmatched junction nucleotides: 12. From germline, CDR1 is KGHDR and CDR2 SFDVKD. This CDR3 spans 16 amino acids. CDR3 amino acids: CATSSTRQGALHEQFF. The CDR3 bases are TGTGCCACCAGTTCCACCAGACAGGGGGCGCTTCATGAGCAGTTCTTC.

The chain carries TRBV7-9 and TRBJ1-2, with TRBD1 matching 10 bases. CDR3 length equals 14 residues. V gave up 7 bases and J gave up 7 bases; unmatched junction bases: 9. CDR1 and CDR2 (germline): SEHNR, FQNEAQ (reference sequence). This chain's CDR3 is CASNPTGGVRGYTF. The CDR3 DNA reads as TGTGCCAGCAACCCGACAGGGGGCGTCCGTGGCTACACCTTC.

This clone has only one observation. A read error may produce the germline difference seen at one junction end. The chain is built from TRBV12-5 and TRBJ2-7, with a tentative D call TRBD1 (6 bases). The CDR3 is made up of 15 amino acids. CDR1 and CDR2 (germline): LGHNT, FRNRAP. As DNA, the CDR3 is TGTGCTAGTGTTTTGCGGCAGGGGATAGTCTACGAGCAGTACTTC. This encodes CASVLRQGIVYEQYF. The variable domain in full, with the rest retrieved from reference TRBV12-5 and TRBJ2-7, is DARVTQTPRHKVTEMGQEVTMRCQPILGHNTVFWYRQTMMQGLELLAYFRNRAPLDDSGMPKDRFSAEMPDATLATLKIQPSEPRDSAVYFCASVLRQGIVYEQYFGPGTRLTVT.

As regards this clone: This sample includes further DNA sequences coding for the same CDR3. The CDR3 region is CASSLGQGSSGNTIYF. CDR3 coding DNA: TGTGCCAGCAGTTTGGGACAAGGTTCATCTGGAAACACCATATATTTT. The genes are TRBV28 and TRBJ1-3; D is perhaps TRBD1 (6 bases). CDR1 is MDHEN, CDR2 SYDVKM, per germline. Trimming stripped 3 bases from V and 1 base from J, with 13 bases between. This CDR3 has 16 residues.

This chain links TRBV29-1 with TRBJ2-7, with 7 bases aligning to TRBD1. CDR1 SQVTM and CDR2 ANQGSEA come from the germline V gene. With 6 bases clipped from V and 1 base from J, the junction kept 3 bases outside the gene matches. The CDR3 is 12 residues long. Here the CDR3 DNA reads TGCAGCGTCTCGGACAGGTCCTACGAGCAGTACTTC. This translates into CSVSDRSYEQYF.

This chain joins TRBV4-1 and TRBJ1-1; D perhaps matches TRBD1 (5 bases). V was shortened by 8 bases and J by 2 bases, with 12 bases between the two germline ends. The CDR3 sequence is 13 residues long. Germline V gives CDR1 MGHRA, CDR2 YSYEKL. The CDR3 loop reads CASATGINTEAFF. The CDR3 DNA is TGCGCCAGCGCAACAGGCATAAACACTGAAGCTTTCTTT.

This rearrangement joins TRBV7-3 to TRBJ2-7; possibly TRBD2 for D (5 bases). CDR3 length equals 14 residues. Germline V gene data show CDR1 as SGHTA and CDR2 as FQGTGA. The ends were cut back, 1 base at V and 5 bases at J, with 12 bases in the middle. The CDR3 DNA reads as TGTGCCAGCAGCTTAAGTGTACTCGGGGACGAGCAGTACTTC. Encoded protein: CASSLSVLGDEQYF.

The chain has TRBV29-1 and TRBJ2-3; 11 nucleotides align to TRBD2. CDR3 length: 14 amino acids. With V trimmed by 6 bases and J by 2 bases, 4 bases remained unmatched. Germline loops: CDR1 SQVTM, CDR2 ANQGSEA. CDR3: CSVKGLADTDTQYF. CDR3 coding DNA: TGCAGCGTGAAGGGACTAGCGGACACAGATACGCAGTATTTT.

This clone is a singleton in its sample. This chain joins TRBV19 and TRBJ1-3; D unresolved. The CDR3 loop spans 14 amino acids. Germline V gives CDR1 LNHDA, CDR2 SQIVND (reference sequence). The ends were cut back, 7 bases at V and 1 base at J, with 11 bases in the middle. The CDR3 sequence is CASNSHYSGNTIYF. CDR3 coding DNA: TGTGCCAGTAACTCACACTATTCTGGAAACACCATATATTTT.

V and J are TRBV4-3 and TRBJ2-7; 7 bases match TRBD1. There are 14 residues in the CDR3. Germline CDR1 LGHNA, CDR2 YSLEER. With V trimmed by 1 base and J by 4 bases, 4 bases remained unmatched. The CDR3 DNA follows: TGCGCCAGCAGCCAAGCGACAGGGATATACGAGCAGTACTTC. Its translation is CASSQATGIYEQYF.

The chain links TRBV7-2 to TRBJ2-1, with 10 bases fitting TRBD2. Trimming removed 1 base from V and 5 bases from J; junction bases left unmatched: 2. Per germline, CDR1 SGHTA and CDR2 FQGNSA. CDR3 length: 15 residues. As DNA, the CDR3 is TGTGCCAGCAGCTTAGGGCTAGCGGGGGACAATGAGCAGTTCTTC. It specifies CASSLGLAGDNEQFF.

The V and J genes are TRBV19 and TRBJ1-2, with 7 bases aligning to TRBD1. CDR3 length: 14 amino acids. J lost 2 bases, V lost 6 bases, and 6 bases had no gene match. Germline assignment: CDR1 LNHDA and CDR2 SQIVND (reference sequence). The CDR3 nucleotides are TGTGCCAGTAGGCCCAAGACAGGGAACTATGGCTACACCTTC. The encoded protein is CASRPKTGNYGYTF.

The rearrangement uses TRBV7-3 and TRBJ1-1, with 9 positions matching TRBD1. This CDR3 is built from 14 residues. The junction had 6 bases not matched to a gene; V was cut back by 1 base and J by 9 bases. CDR1 is SGHTA and CDR2 is FQGTGA in the germline V gene. The CDR3 loop reads CASSLKGQGGKAFF. In DNA form, the CDR3 reads TGTGCCAGCAGCTTAAAGGGACAGGGAGGGAAAGCTTTCTTT.

The chain carries TRBV6-6 and TRBJ2-7, with D hard to call. The germline V gene encodes CDR1 MNHNY and CDR2 SVGAGI (reference sequence). CDR3 length: 12 amino acids. Trimming pared 5 bases from V and 7 bases from J, leaving 12 bases between. CDR3: CASSQSPREQYF. The CDR3 DNA sequence: TGTGCCAGCAGTCAATCTCCGAGGGAGCAGTACTTC.